The 20 T cell receptor beta chains in this list originate from one sample, sequenced in a study of blood T cells in healthy people across ages. Then a second PCR, running about 6 to 12 cycles, was carried out with a sample-barcoded 5' primer and a J-beta primer mix. Using its own MiXCR run on the 5' RACE reads, TCRdb lists one record per CDR3 protein. The table includes approximately 760,000 distinct CDR3 sequences, roughly 25% detected once. This sample was also put to use in a study of T cells of mothers and their children.

Sequencing was done on a sample of blood. The source is a boy aged 5-17 years in good health.

This sequence joins TRBV5-1 and TRBJ2-3; D not certain. V shed 0 bases and J shed 4 bases, with 15 bases lying between them. Germline V gives CDR1 SGHRS, CDR2 YFSETQ. The CDR3 contains 16 residues. CDR3 sequence (DNA): TGCGCCAGCAGCTTGGTTCTTGGAAGGTCGGCAGATACGCAGTATTTT. Residues: CASSLVLGRSADTQYF. Drawing the rest from reference TRBV5-1 and TRBJ2-3, the complete variable domain is KAGVTQTPRYLIKTRGQQVTLSCSPISGHRSVSWYQQTPGQGLQFLFEYFSETQRNKGNFPGRFSGRQFSNSRSEMNVSTLELGDSALYLCASSLVLGRSADTQYFGPGTRLTVL.

This rearrangement joins TRBV29-1 to TRBJ2-7; D is uncertain. Trimming shortened V by 4 bases and J by 3 bases, and 10 bases separated the two germline ends. CDR3 size: 12 residues. Germline V gene lookup returns CDR1 SQVTM and CDR2 ANQGSEA. Here the CDR3 reads CSVVWGFYEQYF. The CDR3 DNA sequence: TGCAGCGTTGTGTGGGGTTTCTACGAGCAGTACTTC.

The V call is TRBV4-1, the J call TRBJ2-5; 10 bases align to TRBD2. Judging by the DNA end, TRBJ2-7 fits better; the J call may be wrong. Germline V gene data show CDR1 as MGHRA and CDR2 as YSYEKL. CDR3 size: 18 residues. DNA for the CDR3: TGCGCCAGCAGCCAAGAAGGACTAGCGGAGGAGGGAGACTACGAGCAGTACTTC. Its protein product is CASSQEGLAEEGDYEQYF.

There are a few counts of this clonotype. The chain has TRBV10-2 and TRBJ2-5; D uncertain. Near its end, the DNA agrees better with TRBJ2-7, so the J call may be wrong. The germline V gene encodes CDR1 WSHSY and CDR2 SAAADI. This CDR3 region has 16 residues. CDR3 nucleotides: TGCGCCAGCAGTGAAGGCACCGGCAGAAGCTCCTACGAGCAGTACTTC. Translated, it gives CASSEGTGRSSYEQYF.

This clonotype has more than one count but fewer than ten. The chain couples TRBV20-1 to TRBJ2-3, with 9 bases matching TRBD2. The CDR3 length is 15 residues. Germline V CDR1 and CDR2: DFQATT, SNEGSKA (reference sequence). The V gene end was trimmed by 6 bases and the J gene end by 1 base; junction bases not matched to a gene: 8. CDR3 nucleotide sequence: TGCAGTGCCACCGGGACTAGCTTACGCACAGATACGCAGTATTTT. Protein sequence: CSATGTSLRTDTQYF.

This clonotype was found a few times. The CDR3 protein is CASFSGESSYNSPLHF. In DNA, the CDR3 is TGTGCCAGCTTTTCGGGGGAAAGCTCCTATAATTCACCCCTCCACTTT. J is TRBJ1-6 and V is TRBV28; the D gene is possibly TRBD1 (5 bases). The germline V and J ends were trimmed by 8 bases and 0 bases, with 14 bases remaining between them. The CDR3 runs 16 residues. CDR1 MDHEN and CDR2 SYDVKM come from the germline V gene.

This clonotype was found once. The germline gene is not matched at one end of the junction; a read error may be the cause. This sequence joins TRBV7-3 and TRBJ2-5, with unresolved D. CDR3 length: 15 amino acids. The germline V gene has CDR1 SGHTA and CDR2 FQGTGA. The CDR3 protein is CASSLTGLDEETRYF. For the CDR3, the DNA is TGTGCCAGCAGCTTAACAGGGTTGGATGAAGAGACCCGGTACTTC.

This sequence joins TRBV29-1 and TRBJ2-4; D gene uncertain. The CDR3 has 14 residues. V lost 4 bases and J lost 7, with 17 bases in between. From germline, CDR1 is SQVTM and CDR2 ANQGSEA. The CDR3 here is CSVVWSRTANIQYF. CDR3 bases: TGCAGCGTTGTATGGAGTAGAACGGCTAACATTCAGTACTTC.

The chain combines TRBV2 with TRBJ2-5; D possibly corresponds to TRBD2 (6 bases). TRBJ2-1 explains the end of the DNA better; the J call may be wrong. Germline CDR1 is SNHLY and CDR2 is FYNNEI. This CDR3 has 12 residues. The CDR3 loop is CASRSTGDEQFF. In DNA form, the CDR3 reads TGTGCCAGCAGATCCACGGGGGATGAGCAGTTCTTC.

This clonotype occurred a few times. This chain connects TRBV7-2 to TRBJ1-2; TRBD1 aligns across 8 bases. The CDR3 covers 13 residues. Germline CDR1 is SGHTA and CDR2 is FQGNSA. V was clipped by 7 bases and J by 4 bases; unmatched bases: 5. In nucleotides, the CDR3 is TGTGCCAGCAATGGACAGGGTATCTATGGCTACACCTTC. This translates into CASNGQGIYGYTF.

The V gene is TRBV28, the J gene TRBJ2-5; D ambiguous. V was trimmed by 6 bases and J by 4 bases, leaving 15 bases between them. The CDR3 covers 14 residues. The germline gives CDR1 MDHEN, CDR2 SYDVKM. The CDR3 reads CASRGIYVRETQYF. CDR3 coding DNA: TGTGCCAGCAGGGGAATTTACGTCAGAGAGACCCAGTACTTC. Using reference TRBV28 and TRBJ2-5 for the parts outside the CDR3, the full variable domain is DVKVTQSSRYLVKRTGEKVFLECVQDMDHENMFWYRQDPGLGLRLIYFSYDVKMKEKGDIPEGYSVSREKKERFSLILESASTNQTSMYLCASRGIYVRETQYFGPGTRLLVL.

V and J are TRBV7-6 and TRBJ2-3; TRBD2 agrees at 12 bases. Trimming cost V 5 bases and J 5 bases; bases outside gene matches: 11. This CDR3 contains 17 residues. Germline CDR1 reads SGHVS; CDR2 reads FNYEAQ. CDR3 region: CASSTFTSGRSGDTQYF. In DNA form, the CDR3 reads TGTGCCAGCAGCACTTTCACTAGCGGGAGGTCTGGAGATACGCAGTATTTT.

The chain couples TRBV29-1 to TRBJ2-5; a possible D gene is TRBD1 (6 bases). Trimming left V 7 bases short and J 3 bases short, with 15 bases between. In germline, CDR1 is SQVTM, CDR2 ANQGSEA. This CDR3 region has 13 residues. The CDR3 DNA is TGCAGCGCCAGGTCCAGGGACAAAGAGACCCAGTACTTC. Translated: CSARSRDKETQYF.

A few counts support this clonotype. The V call is TRBV7-2, the J call TRBJ2-7, with D tentatively TRBD1 or TRBD2 (5 bases each). The V gene's germline CDR1 is SGHTA and CDR2 FQGNSA. This CDR3 is 15 amino acids long. The V and J ends lost 8 bases and 0 bases respectively, with 17 bases between them. The CDR3, as DNA: TGTGCCAGCGGCAACCGGGGCCTGGACTCCTACGAGCAGTACTTC. This codes for CASGNRGLDSYEQYF.

J is TRBJ2-5 and V is TRBV28, with TRBD2 identical over 8 bases. The V gene's germline CDR1 is MDHEN and CDR2 SYDVKM. The V segment lost 4 bases and the J segment 4 bases; nucleotides outside the gene matches: 8. The CDR3 extends over 15 amino acids. The CDR3 DNA sequence: TGTGCCAGCAGTTCCACTAGCGGAGTGGGAGAGACCCAGTACTTC. This codes for CASSSTSGVGETQYF. Looking up the rest from reference TRBV28 and TRBJ2-5 gives the full variable domain: DVKVTQSSRYLVKRTGEKVFLECVQDMDHENMFWYRQDPGLGLRLIYFSYDVKMKEKGDIPEGYSVSREKKERFSLILESASTNQTSMYLCASSSTSGVGETQYFGPGTRLLVL.

The chain couples TRBV29-1 to TRBJ2-2, with TRBD1 matching over 11 bases. The trim removed 7 bases at V and 4 bases at J, leaving 8 bases unmatched. The germline CDR1 and CDR2 sequences are SQVTM and ANQGSEA. CDR3 size: 15 residues. The CDR3 sequence: CSAERDRGTTGELFF. The DNA for the CDR3 is TGCAGCGCCGAGAGGGACAGGGGGACCACCGGGGAGCTGTTTTTT.

This rearrangement joins TRBV21-1 to TRBJ2-7; TRBD2 was called by the table and not checked on the DNA. TRBV21-1 is a pseudogene locus. The CDR3 is 20 residues long. The CDR3 spells CASSILKGTSGASGGYEQYF. CDR3 DNA sequence: TGTGCCAGCAGCATTCTAAAGGGGACTAGCGGAGCTTCAGGGGGATACGAGCAGTACTTC.

This sequence joins TRBV19 and TRBJ1-1; a possible D gene is TRBD1 (6 bases). This CDR3 is built from 14 residues. Germline CDR1 LNHDA, CDR2 SQIVND (reference sequence). V lost 3 bases to trimming and J lost 2 bases, with 10 bases between them. The CDR3 DNA reads as TGTGCCAGTAGTATTGGACAGCCTAACACTGAAGCTTTCTTT. Translating it yields CASSIGQPNTEAFF.

The chain couples TRBV6-1 to TRBJ2-3; 13 bases line up with TRBD2. This CDR3 spans 17 amino acids. Looked up from germline, CDR1 is MNHNS and CDR2 is SASEGT. Trimming cost V 5 bases and J 0 bases; bases outside gene matches: 5. In DNA form, the CDR3 reads TGTGCCAGCAGTCCGACTAGCGGGGGGCCCAGCACAGATACGCAGTATTTT. Translated: CASSPTSGGPSTDTQYF.

Only a few counts were recorded for this clonotype. The rearrangement uses TRBV7-2 and TRBJ2-3, with 10 bases matching TRBD2. In germline, CDR1 is SGHTA, CDR2 FQGNSA. Germline trimming cut 0 bases from V and 6 bases from J; bases unmatched to any gene: 3. The CDR3 has 15 residues. The CDR3 bases are TGTGCCAGCAGCTTAGCGGCTAGCGGGGGTGATACGCAGTATTTT. This sequence encodes CASSLAASGGDTQYF.